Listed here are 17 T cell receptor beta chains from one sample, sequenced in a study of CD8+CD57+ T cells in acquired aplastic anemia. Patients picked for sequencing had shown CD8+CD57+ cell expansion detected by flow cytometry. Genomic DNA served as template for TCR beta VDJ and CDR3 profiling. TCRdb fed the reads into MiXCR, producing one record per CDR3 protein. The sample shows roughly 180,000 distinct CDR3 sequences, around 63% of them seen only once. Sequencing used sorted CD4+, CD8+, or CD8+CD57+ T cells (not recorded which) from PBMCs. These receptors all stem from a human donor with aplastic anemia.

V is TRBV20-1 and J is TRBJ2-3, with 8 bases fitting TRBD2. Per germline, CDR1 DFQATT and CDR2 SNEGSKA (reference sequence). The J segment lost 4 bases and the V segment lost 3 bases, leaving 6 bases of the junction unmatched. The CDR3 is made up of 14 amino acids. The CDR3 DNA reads TGCAGTGCTAGGAGCGGGAGAGGAGCAGATACGCAGTATTTT. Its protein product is CSARSGRGADTQYF.

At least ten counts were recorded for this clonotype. In DNA form, the CDR3 reads TGTGCCAGCAGCCAGGGACAGATAGATCAGCCCCAGCATTTT. Translated: CASSQGQIDQPQHF. This sequence joins TRBV4-2 and TRBJ1-5; 7 nucleotides line up with TRBD1. V shed 3 bases and J 5 bases; nucleotides not matched to a gene: 4. This CDR3 has 14 amino acids. Germline values: CDR1 LGHNA, CDR2 YNFKEQ.

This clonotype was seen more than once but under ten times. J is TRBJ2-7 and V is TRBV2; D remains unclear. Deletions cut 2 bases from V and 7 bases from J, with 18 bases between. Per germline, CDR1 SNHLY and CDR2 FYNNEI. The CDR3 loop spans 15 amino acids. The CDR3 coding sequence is TGTGCCAGCAGTGAATTGGGTACCGCGTTGCTAGAGCAGTACTTC. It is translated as CASSELGTALLEQYF.

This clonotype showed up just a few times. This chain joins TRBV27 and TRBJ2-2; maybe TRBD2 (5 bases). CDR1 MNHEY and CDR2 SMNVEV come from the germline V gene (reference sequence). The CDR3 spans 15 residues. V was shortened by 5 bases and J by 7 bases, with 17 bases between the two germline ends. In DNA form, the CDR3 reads TGTGCCAGCAGTCCGCTTGTTGAGCGGTTCGGGGAGCTGTTTTTT. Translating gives CASSPLVERFGELFF.

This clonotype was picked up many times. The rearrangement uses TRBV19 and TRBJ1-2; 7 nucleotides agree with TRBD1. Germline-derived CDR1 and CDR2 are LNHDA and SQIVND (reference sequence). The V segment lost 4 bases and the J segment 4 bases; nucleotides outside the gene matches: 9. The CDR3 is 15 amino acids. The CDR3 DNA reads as TGTGCCAGTAGTACCCCGACAGGGCATCCCTATGGCTACACCTTC. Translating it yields CASSTPTGHPYGYTF.

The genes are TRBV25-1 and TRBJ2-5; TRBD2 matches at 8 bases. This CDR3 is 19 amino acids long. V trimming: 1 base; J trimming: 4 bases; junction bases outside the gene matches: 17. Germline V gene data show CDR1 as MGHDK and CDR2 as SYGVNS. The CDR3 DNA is TGTGCCAGCAGTGAATCACCCGGGAGGGCCATTATATACGGAGAGACCCAGTACTTC. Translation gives CASSESPGRAIIYGETQYF.

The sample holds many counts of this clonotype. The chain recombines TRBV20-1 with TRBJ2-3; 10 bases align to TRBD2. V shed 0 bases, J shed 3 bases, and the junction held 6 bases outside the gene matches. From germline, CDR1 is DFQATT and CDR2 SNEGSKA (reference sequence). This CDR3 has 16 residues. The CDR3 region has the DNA TGCAGTGCTAGAGATCCCCTAGCGGGGGTAACAGATACGCAGTATTTT. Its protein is CSARDPLAGVTDTQYF.

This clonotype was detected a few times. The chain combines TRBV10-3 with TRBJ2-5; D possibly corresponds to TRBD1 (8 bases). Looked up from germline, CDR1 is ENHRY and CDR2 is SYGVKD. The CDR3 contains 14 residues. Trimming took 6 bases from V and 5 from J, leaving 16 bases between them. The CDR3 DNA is TGTGCCATCAGCCAGACAGGGGAGGGGGAGACCCAGTACTTC. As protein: CAISQTGEGETQYF.

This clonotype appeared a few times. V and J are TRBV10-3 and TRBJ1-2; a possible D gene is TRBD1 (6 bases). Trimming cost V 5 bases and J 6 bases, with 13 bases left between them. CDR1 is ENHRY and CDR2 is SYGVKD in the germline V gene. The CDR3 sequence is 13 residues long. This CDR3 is CAISLGQYDGYTF. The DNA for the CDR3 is TGTGCCATCAGTCTTGGACAGTACGATGGCTACACCTTC.

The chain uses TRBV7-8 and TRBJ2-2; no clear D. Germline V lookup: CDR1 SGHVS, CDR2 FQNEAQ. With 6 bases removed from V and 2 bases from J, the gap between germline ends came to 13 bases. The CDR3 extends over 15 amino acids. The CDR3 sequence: CASSLSIYNTGELFF. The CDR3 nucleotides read TGTGCCAGCAGTTTGTCCATCTATAACACCGGGGAGCTGTTTTTT.

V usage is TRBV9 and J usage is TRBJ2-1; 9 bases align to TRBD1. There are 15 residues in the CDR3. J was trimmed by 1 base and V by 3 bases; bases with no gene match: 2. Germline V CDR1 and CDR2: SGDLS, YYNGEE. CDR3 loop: CASSAGQGSYNEQFF. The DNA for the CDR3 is TGTGCCAGCAGCGCGGGACAGGGATCCTACAATGAGCAGTTCTTC.

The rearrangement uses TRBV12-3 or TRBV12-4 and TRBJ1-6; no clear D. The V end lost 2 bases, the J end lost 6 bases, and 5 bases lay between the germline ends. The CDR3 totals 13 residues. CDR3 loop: CASSLILNSPLHF. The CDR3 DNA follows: TGTGCCAGCAGTTTAATCCTTAATTCACCCCTCCACTTT.

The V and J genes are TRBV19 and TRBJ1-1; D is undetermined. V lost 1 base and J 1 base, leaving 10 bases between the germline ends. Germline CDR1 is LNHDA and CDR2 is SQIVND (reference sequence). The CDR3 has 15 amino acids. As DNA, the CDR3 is TGTGCCAGTAGTATAGCAGGAAATGGGAACACTGAAGCTTTCTTT. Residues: CASSIAGNGNTEAFF. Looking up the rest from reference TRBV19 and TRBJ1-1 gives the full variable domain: DGGITQSPKYLFRKEGQNVTLSCEQNLNHDAMYWYRQDPGQGLRLIYYSQIVNDFQKGDIAEGYSVSREKKESFPLTVTSAQKNPTAFYLCASSIAGNGNTEAFFGQGTRLTVV.

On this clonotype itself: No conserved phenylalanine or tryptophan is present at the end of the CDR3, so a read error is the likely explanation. The CDR3 reads CASRKTGVLYEQYY. Written as DNA, the CDR3 is TGTGCCAGCAGAAAAACAGGGGTTCTCTACGAGCAGTACTAC. The chain employs TRBV6-7 and TRBJ2-7; TRBD1 aligns across 7 bases. TRBV6-7 is an ORF, and what it does is uncertain. V lost 6 bases, J lost 3 bases, and 8 bases stayed unmatched. This CDR3 has 14 amino acids.

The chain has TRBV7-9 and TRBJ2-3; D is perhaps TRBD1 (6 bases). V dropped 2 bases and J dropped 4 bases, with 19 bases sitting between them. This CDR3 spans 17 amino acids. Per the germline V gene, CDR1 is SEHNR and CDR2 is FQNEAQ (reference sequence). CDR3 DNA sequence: TGTGCCAGCAGCTTACCCCTATCTAGGGGGTCCGCAGATACGCAGTATTTT. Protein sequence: CASSLPLSRGSADTQYF.

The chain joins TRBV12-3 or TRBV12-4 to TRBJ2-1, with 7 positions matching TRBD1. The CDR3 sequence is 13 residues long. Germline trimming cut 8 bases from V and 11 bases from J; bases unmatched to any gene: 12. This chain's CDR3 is CASFGTATMKQFF. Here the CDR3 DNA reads TGTGCCAGCTTCGGGACAGCAACAATGAAGCAGTTCTTC.

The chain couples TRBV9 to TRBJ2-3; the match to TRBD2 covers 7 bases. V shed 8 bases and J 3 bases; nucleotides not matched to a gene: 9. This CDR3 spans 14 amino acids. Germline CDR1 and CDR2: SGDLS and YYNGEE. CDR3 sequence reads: CASGGGTPTDTQYF. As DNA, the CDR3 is TGTGCCAGTGGGGGGGGAACGCCGACAGATACGCAGTATTTT.